These 23 T cell receptor beta chains came from one sample sequenced in a study of beta chain features in type 1 diabetes. The whole isolated RNA underwent reverse transcription, so sequencing captured expressed TCRB transcripts. The protocol was immunoSEQ multiplex PCR, while the TCRdb copy is restricted to in-frame clones and leaves out a portion. This sample has 310,000 or so clones, with 6.5% to 10% found just once. The sequenced sample was central memory CD4+ T cells from blood. The source is a woman aged 18-29 years in good health.

The chain employs TRBV27 and TRBJ1-2; 7 nucleotides align to TRBD1. The J segment lost 3 bases and the V segment lost 4 bases, leaving 5 bases of the junction unmatched. This CDR3 has 14 amino acids. The V gene's germline CDR1 is MNHEY and CDR2 SMNVEV (reference sequence). The CDR3 sequence: CASSSAGGDYGYTF. The CDR3 DNA reads TGTGCCAGCAGTTCGGCAGGGGGAGACTATGGCTACACCTTC.

In this sample, this clone turned up a few times. The genes are TRBV7-9 and TRBJ2-1; 14 bases map to TRBD2. The CDR3 has 17 residues. The V gene's germline CDR1 is SEHNR and CDR2 FQNEAQ (reference sequence). Losses at the gene ends were 5 bases for V and 9 bases for J; bases not matched to a gene: 12. CDR3 loop: CASSTPRLAGGPSEQFF. The CDR3 DNA reads TGTGCCAGCAGCACTCCCCGACTAGCGGGAGGGCCCAGTGAGCAGTTCTTC.

DNA for the CDR3: TGCGCCAGCAGCCTTCCGACTAGCGGGAGGGCCAGTGAAAACATTCAGTACTTC. This gives the protein CASSLPTSGRASENIQYF. The chain employs TRBV5-1 and TRBJ2-4; 14 bases match TRBD2. This CDR3 has 18 amino acids. With V trimmed by 4 bases and J by 5 bases, 11 bases remained unmatched. Germline V gene data show CDR1 as SGHRS and CDR2 as YFSETQ. Full variable domain (remainder filled in from reference TRBV5-1 and TRBJ2-4): KAGVTQTPRYLIKTRGQQVTLSCSPISGHRSVSWYQQTPGQGLQFLFEYFSETQRNKGNFPGRFSGRQFSNSRSEMNVSTLELGDSALYLCASSLPTSGRASENIQYFGAGTRLSVL.

This clone has only a few counts. The chain employs TRBV6-5 and TRBJ1-4, with unresolved D. CDR1 MNHEY and CDR2 SVGAGI come from the germline V gene. The CDR3 contains 14 residues. V lost 5 bases and J 5 bases, leaving 12 bases between the germline ends. CDR3 coding DNA: TGTGCCAGCAGTGAGGCGGAGATAAATGAAAAACTGTTTTTT. This encodes CASSEAEINEKLFF.

This clone came up a few times. The V call is TRBV7-2, the J call TRBJ2-5; D might be TRBD2 (6 bases). CDR1 and CDR2 (germline): SGHTA, FQGNSA. Trimming shortened V by 0 bases and J by 6 bases, and 17 bases separated the two germline ends. The CDR3 has 16 amino acids. Written as DNA, the CDR3 is TGTGCCAGCAGCTTAGCCGGGAGTGATACGGGGAAGACCCAGTACTTC. Its translation: CASSLAGSDTGKTQYF.

The table lists this clone with a few counts. This same CDR3 is encoded by further DNA sequences in the sample. This chain uses TRBV5-1 with TRBJ2-3; tentative D call: TRBD1 (6 bases). Per germline, CDR1 SGHRS and CDR2 YFSETQ. CDR3 length: 14 amino acids. V shed 0 bases and J shed 6 bases, with 11 bases lying between them. The chain's CDR3 is CASSLASQGDTQYF. For the CDR3, the DNA is TGCGCCAGCAGCTTGGCGTCTCAGGGGGATACGCAGTATTTT.

A few counts support this clone. V and J are TRBV7-9 and TRBJ2-1; D gene uncertain. The CDR3 totals 14 residues. Germline-derived CDR1 and CDR2 are SEHNR and FQNEAQ (reference sequence). Trimming shortened V by 5 bases and J by 3 bases, and 11 bases separated the two germline ends. The CDR3 region has the DNA TGTGCCAGCAGCCCTGACTCGAACTACAATGAGCAGTTCTTC. It yields the protein CASSPDSNYNEQFF.

The gene calls are TRBV2 and TRBJ2-7; D uncertain. The CDR3 is 11 residues long. V was shortened by 3 bases and J by 4 bases, with 4 bases between the two germline ends. Germline V gene lookup returns CDR1 SNHLY and CDR2 FYNNEI. The chain's CDR3 is CASSEGYEQYF. The DNA of the CDR3 is TGTGCCAGCAGTGAGGGTTACGAGCAGTACTTC. Based on the CDR3 plus reference TRBV2 and TRBJ2-7, the full variable domain is EPEVTQTPSHQVTQMGQEVILRCVPISNHLYFYWYRQILGQKVEFLVSFYNNEISEKSEIFDDQFSVERPDGSNFTLKIRSTKLEDSAMYFCASSEGYEQYFGPGTRLTVT.

This clone appeared a few times. Other DNA sequences within the sample encode an identical CDR3. CDR3: CSVVLAGVQDTQYF. DNA of the CDR3: TGCAGCGTGGTACTAGCGGGAGTTCAAGATACGCAGTATTTT. The chain has TRBV29-1 and TRBJ2-3; TRBD2 matches 11 bases. CDR1 and CDR2 (germline): SQVTM, ANQGSEA. The CDR3 covers 14 residues. V shed 6 bases and J 5 bases; nucleotides not matched to a gene: 7.

This clone was found a few times. The chain links TRBV10-3 to TRBJ1-2, with D perhaps matching TRBD1 (6 bases). The CDR3 runs 12 residues. Trimming took 7 bases from V and 7 from J, leaving 13 bases between them. Germline V gives CDR1 ENHRY, CDR2 SYGVKD. CDR3 nucleotides: TGTGCCATCAAAGCGACAGGTTTTGGCTACACCTTC. It translates to CAIKATGFGYTF.

V gene TRBV27 combines with J gene TRBJ1-1; D is unclear. This CDR3 has 15 amino acids. In germline, CDR1 is MNHEY, CDR2 SMNVEV (reference sequence). The germline V and J ends were trimmed by 5 bases and 0 bases, with 13 bases remaining between them. CDR3 sequence reads: CASSTAVGLNTEAFF. As DNA, the CDR3 is TGTGCCAGCAGTACCGCCGTGGGGTTGAACACTGAAGCTTTCTTT.

There are a few counts of this clone. Relative to the germline gene, one junction end is altered; a read error may explain this. The rearrangement links TRBV6-6 to TRBJ2-1, with D perhaps matching TRBD2 (5 bases). The V gene's germline CDR1 is MNHNY and CDR2 SVGAGI (reference sequence). The CDR3 contains 15 residues. CDR3 in amino acids: CAISERTLVYNEQFF. CDR3 bases: TGTGCCATCAGTGAGCGGACCCTCGTGTACAATGAGCAGTTCTTC.

This clone came up a few times. The chain employs TRBV6-5 and TRBJ2-7, with 13 bases fitting TRBD2. The CDR3 runs 16 residues. Germline V gives CDR1 MNHEY, CDR2 SVGAGI. The ends lost 4 bases at V and 3 bases at J; junction bases unmatched: 6. CDR3 nucleotides: TGTGCCAGCAGTTGGGGGGGGACTAGCGGGAACTACGAGCAGTACTTC. Amino acid sequence: CASSWGGTSGNYEQYF.

This clone was counted many times. The rearrangement joins TRBV6-5 to TRBJ1-2; 8 nucleotides agree with TRBD1. V was clipped by 8 bases and J by 0 bases; unmatched bases: 5. CDR1 and CDR2 (germline): MNHEY, SVGAGI. The CDR3 is made up of 14 amino acids. For the CDR3, the DNA is TGTGCCAGCGCCGGACAGGGCGCTAACTATGGCTACACCTTC. It translates to CASAGQGANYGYTF.

This clone occurred a few times. Other DNA sequences in the same sample also yield this CDR3. The rearrangement links TRBV18 to TRBJ2-1; D is undetermined. This CDR3 contains 12 residues. In germline, CDR1 is KGHSH, CDR2 LQKENI. Trimming shortened V by 4 bases and J by 7 bases, and 8 bases separated the two germline ends. As DNA, the CDR3 is TGTGCCAGCTCACGAGGAGCGAATGAGCAGTTCTTC. Its protein product is CASSRGANEQFF. Drawing the rest from reference TRBV18 and TRBJ2-1, the complete variable domain is NAGVMQNPRHLVRRRGQEARLRCSPMKGHSHVYWYRQLPEEGLKFMVYLQKENIIDESGMPKERFSAEFPKEGPSILRIQQVVRGDSAAYFCASSRGANEQFFGPGTRLTVL.

In this sample, this clone turned up a few times. The chain combines TRBV28 with TRBJ2-1, with 16 bases lining up with TRBD2. CDR1 and CDR2 (germline): MDHEN, SYDVKM. The ends lost 6 bases at V and 15 bases at J; junction bases unmatched: 11. The CDR3 has 15 amino acids. The CDR3 region is CASSVPGLAGGPTFF. DNA for the CDR3: TGTGCCAGCAGCGTCCCGGGACTAGCGGGAGGGCCTACGTTCTTC.

This clone was observed a handful of times. V and J are TRBV2 and TRBJ2-2; no firm D call. CDR1 is SNHLY and CDR2 is FYNNEI in the germline V gene. There are 14 residues in the CDR3. V was cut by 2 bases and J by 4 bases, with 8 bases left in between. The CDR3: CASSEIEFTGELFF. CDR3 in DNA: TGTGCCAGCAGTGAAATAGAATTCACCGGGGAGCTGTTTTTT.

In this sample, this clone turned up a few times. The chain links TRBV18 to TRBJ1-1; weak D call: TRBD1 (5 bases). Germline CDR1 KGHSH, CDR2 LQKENI. V lost 0 bases to trimming and J lost 4 bases, with 12 bases between them. The CDR3 extends over 15 amino acids. The chain's CDR3 is CASSPPLGQGTEAFF. CDR3 bases: TGTGCCAGCTCACCACCTCTAGGGCAGGGCACTGAAGCTTTCTTT.

The chain joins TRBV7-2 to TRBJ2-1; TRBD2 is a possible D gene (6 bases). The CDR3 totals 14 residues. CDR1 and CDR2 from the germline V gene are SGHTA and FQGNSA. V shed 3 bases and J shed 7 bases, with 13 bases lying between them. The CDR3 DNA reads as TGTGCCAGCAGCTTCGGCGGGATAGTTAATGAGCAGTTCTTC. Protein product: CASSFGGIVNEQFF.

This clone showed up just a few times. The chain combines TRBV7-2 with TRBJ2-5, with D possibly being TRBD1 (6 bases). This CDR3 spans 15 amino acids. V lost 5 bases and J lost 4, with 17 bases in between. Germline-derived CDR1 and CDR2 are SGHTA and FQGNSA. In DNA, the CDR3 is TGTGCCAGCAGCCGAACTACAGGGTCTGGAGAGACCCAGTACTTC. It translates to CASSRTTGSGETQYF.

This clone was counted a few times. The chain joins TRBV7-6 to TRBJ2-6; unclear D gene. Trimming took off 2 bases at V and 2 bases at J, with 7 bases between the two ends. The germline gives CDR1 SGHVS, CDR2 FNYEAQ. The CDR3 consists of 15 residues. The DNA for the CDR3 is TGTGCCAGCAGCTTAAGAGGCGCTGGGGCCAACGTCCTGACTTTC. This encodes CASSLRGAGANVLTF.

This clone was observed a handful of times. V is TRBV4-2 and J is TRBJ1-5; D not resolved. The CDR3 length is 14 residues. V dropped 3 bases and J dropped 7 bases, with 13 bases sitting between them. Germline-derived CDR1 and CDR2 are LGHNA and YNFKEQ. The CDR3 DNA reads TGTGCCAGCAGCCAGGTCGGTCGGGGACAGCCCCAGCATTTT. Residues: CASSQVGRGQPQHF.

This clone was counted a few times. The chain is built from TRBV27 and TRBJ1-4, with 10 bases fitting TRBD1. This CDR3 is 16 amino acids long. V shed 6 bases and J 10 bases; nucleotides not matched to a gene: 14. The germline V gene encodes CDR1 MNHEY and CDR2 SMNVEV (reference sequence). The CDR3 loop is CASRAGTGVWEGKLFF. CDR3 coding DNA: TGTGCCAGCAGGGCCGGGACAGGGGTATGGGAAGGAAAACTGTTTTTT.